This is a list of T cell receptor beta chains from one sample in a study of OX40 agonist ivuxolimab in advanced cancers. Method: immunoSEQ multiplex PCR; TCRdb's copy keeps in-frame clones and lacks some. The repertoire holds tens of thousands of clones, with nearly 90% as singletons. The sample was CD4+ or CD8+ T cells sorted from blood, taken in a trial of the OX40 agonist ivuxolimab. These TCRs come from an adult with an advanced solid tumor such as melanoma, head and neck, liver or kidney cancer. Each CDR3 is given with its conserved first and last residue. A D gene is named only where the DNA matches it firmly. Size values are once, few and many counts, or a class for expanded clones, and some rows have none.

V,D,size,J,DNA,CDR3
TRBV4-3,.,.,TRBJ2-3,TGCGCCAGCAGCCAAGATGGTCCGGGGGCGCAGTATTTT,CASSQDGPGAQYF
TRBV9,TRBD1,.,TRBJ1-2,TGTGCCAGCAGCGCCGGGACAGGGGATGGCTACACCTTC,CASSAGTGDGYTF
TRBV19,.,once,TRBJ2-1,TGTGCCAGTAGTCTCCCCCCGGGACACCTTCAGTTCTTC,CASSLPPGHLQFF
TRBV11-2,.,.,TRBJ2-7,TGTGCCAGCAGCTTAGATGAGGGGAGCACACTACTATACGAGCAGTACTTC,CASSLDEGSTLLYEQYF
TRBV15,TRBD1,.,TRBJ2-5,TGTGCCACCAGCAGAGCTCCGGGACAGGTTAAGGAGACCCAGTACTTC,CATSRAPGQVKETQYF
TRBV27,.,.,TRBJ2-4,TGTGCCAGCGGATTCGGCGTGGGGCTTAAAAACATTCAGTACTTC,CASGFGVGLKNIQYF
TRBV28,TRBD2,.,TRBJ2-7,TGTGCCAGCAACTCCGGGACTAGCGGAACCTACGAGCAGTACTTC,CASNSGTSGTYEQYF
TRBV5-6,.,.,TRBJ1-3,TGTGCCAGCAGCTTGAAGGACCAGACTGCAAGCTCTGGAAACACCATATATTTT,CASSLKDQTASSGNTIYF
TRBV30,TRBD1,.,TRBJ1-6,TGTGCCTGGAGTGTTGAGGGGGCGCGGGGTTCACCCCTCCACTTT,CAWSVEGARGSPLHF
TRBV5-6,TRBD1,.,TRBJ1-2,TGTGCCAGCAGCACGAGGACAGGGGGCCTCCCCGTCTATGGCTACACCTTC,CASSTRTGGLPVYGYTF
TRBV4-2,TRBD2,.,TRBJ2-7,TGTGCCAGCAGCCAAGATCCCCTAGCGGGAGGGACATACGAGCAGTACTTC,CASSQDPLAGGTYEQYF
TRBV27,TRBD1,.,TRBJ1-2,TGTGCCAGCAGTTTAGGGGCAGGGGGCGAATTGATAGGTGGCTACACCTTC,CASSLGAGGELIGGYTF
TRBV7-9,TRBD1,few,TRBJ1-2,TGTGCCAGCAGCTTTGACCGGGACAGGGGGACGCGGGACTATGGCTACACCTTC,CASSFDRDRGTRDYGYTF
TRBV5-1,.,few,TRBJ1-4,TGCGCCAGCAGCTCAACAGGGTCTAATGAAAAACTGTTTTTT,CASSSTGSNEKLFF
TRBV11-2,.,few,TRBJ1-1,TGTGCCAGCAGCTCCGCCCCCCGAGGACAGAGGAACACTGAAGCTTTCTTT,CASSSAPRGQRNTEAFF
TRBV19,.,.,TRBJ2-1,TGTGCCAGTAACCCGGACAGAACCTCCAATGAGCAGTTCTTC,CASNPDRTSNEQFF
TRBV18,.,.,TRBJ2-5,TGTGCCAGCTCACCCAGGGTAGGGAAGTCCCAGACCCAGTACTTC,CASSPRVGKSQTQYF
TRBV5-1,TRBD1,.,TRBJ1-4,TGCGCCAGCAGCTTCCGGACAGGAGGGCTTAATGAAAAACTGTTTTTT,CASSFRTGGLNEKLFF